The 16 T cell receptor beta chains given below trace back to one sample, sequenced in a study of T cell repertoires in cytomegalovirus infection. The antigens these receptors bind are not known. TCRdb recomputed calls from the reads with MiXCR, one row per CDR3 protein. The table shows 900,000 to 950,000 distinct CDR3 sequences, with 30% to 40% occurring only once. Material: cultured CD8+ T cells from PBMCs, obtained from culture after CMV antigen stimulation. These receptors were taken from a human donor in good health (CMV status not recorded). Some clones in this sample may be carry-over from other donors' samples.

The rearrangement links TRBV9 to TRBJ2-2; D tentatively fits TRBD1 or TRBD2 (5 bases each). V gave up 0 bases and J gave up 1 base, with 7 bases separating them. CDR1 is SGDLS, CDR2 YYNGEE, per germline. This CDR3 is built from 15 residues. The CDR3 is CASSVGGWNTGELFF. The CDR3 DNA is TGTGCCAGCAGCGTAGGGGGGTGGAACACCGGGGAGCTGTTTTTT.

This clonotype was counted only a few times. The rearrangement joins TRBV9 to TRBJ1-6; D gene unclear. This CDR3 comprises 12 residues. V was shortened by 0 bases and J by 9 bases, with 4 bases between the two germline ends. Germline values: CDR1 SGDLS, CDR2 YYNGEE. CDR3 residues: CASSVGGSPLHF. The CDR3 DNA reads TGTGCCAGCAGCGTAGGGGGTTCACCCCTCCACTTT.

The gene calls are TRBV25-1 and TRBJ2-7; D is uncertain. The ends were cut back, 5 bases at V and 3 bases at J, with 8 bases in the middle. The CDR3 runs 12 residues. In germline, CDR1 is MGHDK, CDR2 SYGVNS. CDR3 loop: CASSTYNYEQYF. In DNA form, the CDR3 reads TGTGCCAGCAGTACTTACAACTACGAGCAGTACTTC.

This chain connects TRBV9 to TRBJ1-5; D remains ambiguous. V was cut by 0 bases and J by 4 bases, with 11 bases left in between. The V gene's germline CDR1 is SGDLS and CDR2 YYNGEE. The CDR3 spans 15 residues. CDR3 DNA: TGTGCCAGCAGCGTAGAGCTAGGGCCTAATCAGCCCCAGCATTTT. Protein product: CASSVELGPNQPQHF.

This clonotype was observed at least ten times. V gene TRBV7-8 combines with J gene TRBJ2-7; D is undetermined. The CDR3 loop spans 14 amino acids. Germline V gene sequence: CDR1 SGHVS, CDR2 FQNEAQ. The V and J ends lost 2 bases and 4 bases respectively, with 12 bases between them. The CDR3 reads CASSLRQRMYEQYV. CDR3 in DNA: TGTGCCAGCAGCTTACGGCAGCGAATGTACGAGCAGTACGTC.

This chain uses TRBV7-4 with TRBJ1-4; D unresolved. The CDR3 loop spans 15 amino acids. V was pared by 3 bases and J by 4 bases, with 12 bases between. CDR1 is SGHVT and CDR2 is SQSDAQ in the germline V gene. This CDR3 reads CASSFKTEINEKLFF. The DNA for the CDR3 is TGTGCCAGCAGCTTCAAGACGGAGATTAATGAAAAACTGTTTTTT.

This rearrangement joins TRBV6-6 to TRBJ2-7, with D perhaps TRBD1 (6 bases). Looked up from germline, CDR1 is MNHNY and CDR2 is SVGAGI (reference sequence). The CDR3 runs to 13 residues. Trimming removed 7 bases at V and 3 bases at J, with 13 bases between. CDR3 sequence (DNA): TGTGCCAGCACCAGGGACATTCACTACGAGCAGTACGTC. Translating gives CASTRDIHYEQYV.

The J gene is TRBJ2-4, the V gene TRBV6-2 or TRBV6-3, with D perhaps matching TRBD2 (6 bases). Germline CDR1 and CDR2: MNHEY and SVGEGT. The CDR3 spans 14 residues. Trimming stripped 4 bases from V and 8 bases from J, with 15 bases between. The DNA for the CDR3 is TGTGCCAGCAGTTTGGGGCGGAGGGTTGACATTCAGTACTTC. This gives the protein CASSLGRRVDIQYF.

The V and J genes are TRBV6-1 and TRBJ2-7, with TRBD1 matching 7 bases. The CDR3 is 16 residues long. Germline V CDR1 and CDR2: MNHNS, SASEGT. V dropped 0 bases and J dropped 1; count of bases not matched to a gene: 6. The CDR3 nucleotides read TGTGCCAGCAGTGAAGCGGGGACAGCTATTTCCTACGAGCAGTACTTC. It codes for CASSEAGTAISYEQYF.

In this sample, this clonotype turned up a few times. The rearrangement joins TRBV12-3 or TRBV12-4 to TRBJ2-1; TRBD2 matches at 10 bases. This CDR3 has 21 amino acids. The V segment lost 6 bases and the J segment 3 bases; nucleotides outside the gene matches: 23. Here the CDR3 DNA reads TGTGCCAGCAGCTCCCTATGGGTTAGCGGGGGGCTCTCTATGAGCTACAATGAGCAGTTCTTC. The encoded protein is CASSSLWVSGGLSMSYNEQFF.

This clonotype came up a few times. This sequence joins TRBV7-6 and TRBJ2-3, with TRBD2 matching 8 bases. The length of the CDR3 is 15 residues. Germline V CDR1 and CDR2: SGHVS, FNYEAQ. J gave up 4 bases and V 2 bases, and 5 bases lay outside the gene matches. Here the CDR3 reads CASSLSELAADTQYF. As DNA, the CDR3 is TGTGCCAGCAGCTTATCGGAACTAGCGGCAGATACGCAGTATTTT. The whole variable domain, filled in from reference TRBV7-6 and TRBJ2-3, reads GAGVSQSPRYKVTKRGQDVALRCDPISGHVSLYWYRQALGQGPEFLTYFNYEAQQDKSGLPNDRFSAERPEGSISTLTIQRTEQRDSAMYRCASSLSELAADTQYFGPGTRLTVL.

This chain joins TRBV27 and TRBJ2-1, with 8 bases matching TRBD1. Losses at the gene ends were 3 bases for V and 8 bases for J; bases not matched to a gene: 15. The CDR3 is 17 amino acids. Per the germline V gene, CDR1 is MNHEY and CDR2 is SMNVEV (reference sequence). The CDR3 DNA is TGTGCCAGCAGTTTGACGGCCAGGGGGCACCCAGTCGATGAGCAGTTCTTC. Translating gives CASSLTARGHPVDEQFF.

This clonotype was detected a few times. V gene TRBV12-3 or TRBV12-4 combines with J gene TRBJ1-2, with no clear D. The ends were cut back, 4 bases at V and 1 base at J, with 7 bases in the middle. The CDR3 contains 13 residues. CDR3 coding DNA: TGTGCCAGCAGTTCTATAGTTAACTATGGCTACACCTTC. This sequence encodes CASSSIVNYGYTF.

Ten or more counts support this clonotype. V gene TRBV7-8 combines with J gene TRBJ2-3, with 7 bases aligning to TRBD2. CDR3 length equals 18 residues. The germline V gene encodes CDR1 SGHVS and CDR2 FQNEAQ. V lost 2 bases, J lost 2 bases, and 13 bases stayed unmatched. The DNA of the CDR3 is TGTGCCAGCAGCTTAAACGTTAGCGGGTTCCGGTACACAGATACGCAGTATTTT. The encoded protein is CASSLNVSGFRYTDTQYF.

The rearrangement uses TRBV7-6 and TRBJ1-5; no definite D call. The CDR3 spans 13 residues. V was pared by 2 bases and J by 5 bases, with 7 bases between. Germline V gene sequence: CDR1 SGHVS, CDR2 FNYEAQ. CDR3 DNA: TGTGCCAGCAGCTTATGGCAAGATCAGCCCCAGCATTTT. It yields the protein CASSLWQDQPQHF.

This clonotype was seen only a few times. CDR3 in DNA: TGTGCCAGCAGCCCAGGCGGCCCGGACTACTACACCGGGGAGCTGTTTTTT. Translating it yields CASSPGGPDYYTGELFF. The chain uses TRBV7-9 and TRBJ2-2; a possible D gene is TRBD2 (6 bases). Per the germline V gene, CDR1 is SEHNR and CDR2 is FQNEAQ (reference sequence). Trimming cost V 5 bases and J 3 bases, with 19 bases left between them. The CDR3 is made up of 17 amino acids.